This T cell receptor (beta chain) was captured in a study of blood T cell repertoires in COVID-19 (dated by TCRdb to about 2020). For the wider study: Samples covering the acute and convalescent phases of COVID-19 were provided by collaborators in the United States, Italy and Spain. The repertoires were released in a freely available public database intended as a resource for research on the immune response to SARS-CoV-2. The material from the prospective study consisted of cDNA or gDNA derived from T cells, B-cell-depleted T cells, or PBMCs. A de-identified subject ID, COVID-19 status, age in years and sex were almost always included in the sample metadata. The samples were drawn from two sources: the first 160 participants of the ongoing ImmuneRACE study, and over 1,000 subjects contributed by 6 global collaborators. Subjects who had been exposed to COVID-19, were actively infected with it, or had recovered from it provided the deeply sampled blood TCRbeta repertoires that made up the dataset. Where HLA class I and class II types were available, the types were taken from metadata supplied by the sample provider, not from assay-based typing. Study-wide conclusions, independent of this receptor: Clinical and demographic metadata were provided uncurated, with the amount varying by source and participant.

Germline trimming amounts to 3 bases on V and 10 bases on J, with 9 as the count of junction bases outside the gene matches. The CDR3, from cysteine to phenylalanine, totals 13 residues. CDR3 DNA is the only sequence kept; it has 39 bases, read in frame from the first base. For CDR1 and CDR2, the germline V gene (reference sequence) lists GTSNPN and SVGIG. TCRbeta CDR3 regions were amplified from genomic DNA using the immunoSEQ Assay, a bias-controlled multiplex PCR. Per the original workflow: Within the assay, amplification of reference gene primers was used to estimate how many nucleated cells each sample contained. To quantify the absolute abundance of each unique TCRbeta CDR3 rearrangement, sequence reads were collapsed and filtered. Productive Simpson clonality was computed per sample as the square root of Simpson's diversity index over productive rearrangements. TCRdb mirrors the immuneACCESS table, restricted to in-frame sequences. Some clones are absent from its copies; in checked studies, under half trace to an unresolved V gene, and the reason for the others is unknown. That table supplies the V and J calls and clone size; D and trimming were determined from the DNA. Across this sample there are hundreds of thousands of clones, with about 90% seen only once. The ten biggest clones cover roughly 6% of the sample.

For this clone: Its specific antigen is unknown. No per-base quality is available; no much larger clone lies one base away.

One collaborating source in Seattle enrolled patients while the patients were actively infected and followed the patients over time throughout the course of disease. Each collaborating institution followed its own protocols to collect whole blood in K2EDTA tubes. For TCRbeta analysis, collaborators shipped samples in one of three forms: frozen whole blood, isolated PBMCs, or DNA extracted from either of those sample types. The rearrangement combines TRBV30 with TRBJ1-1, and 9 bases in between align with TRBD1. Sequenced: peripheral blood. This clonotype was sampled from a woman aged 50 to 60 with COVID-19, enrolled during active disease. The encoded CDR3 is CAWSDRGYEVAFF. The nucleotide sequence is given as TGTGCCTGGAGCGACAGGGGGTATGAGGTAGCTTTCTTT.